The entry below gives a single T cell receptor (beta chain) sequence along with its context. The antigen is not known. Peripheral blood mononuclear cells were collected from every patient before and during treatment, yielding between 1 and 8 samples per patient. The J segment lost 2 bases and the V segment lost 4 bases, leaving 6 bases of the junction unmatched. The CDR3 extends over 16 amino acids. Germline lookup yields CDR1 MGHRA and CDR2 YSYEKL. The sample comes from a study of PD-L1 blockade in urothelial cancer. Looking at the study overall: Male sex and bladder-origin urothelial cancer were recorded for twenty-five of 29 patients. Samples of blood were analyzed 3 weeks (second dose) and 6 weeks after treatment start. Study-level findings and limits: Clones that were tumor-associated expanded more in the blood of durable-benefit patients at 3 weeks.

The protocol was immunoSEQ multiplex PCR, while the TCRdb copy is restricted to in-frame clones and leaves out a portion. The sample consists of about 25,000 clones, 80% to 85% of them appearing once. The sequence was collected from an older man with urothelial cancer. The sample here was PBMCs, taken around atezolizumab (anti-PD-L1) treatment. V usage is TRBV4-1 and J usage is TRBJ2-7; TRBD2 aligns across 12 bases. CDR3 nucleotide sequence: TGCGCCAGCAGCCCCCCGACTAGCGGGAGCACCTACGAGCAGTACTTC. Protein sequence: CASSPPTSGSTYEQYF.